This is a list of T cell receptor beta chains from one sample in a study of regulatory T cells in long-lasting Graves disease. MiXCR was run by TCRdb on the multiplex PCR reads, yielding one entry per CDR3 protein. The table shows some 450,000 distinct CDR3 sequences, with 16% occurring only once. These data were also filed under a second study, of T cells in Graves' hyperthyroidism and ophthalmopathy.

This specimen consisted of peripheral blood mononuclear cells (PBMCs), obtained at new diagnosis, from a patient treated with antithyroid drugs. All receptors derive from a woman aged 25 to 39 with Graves disease. Each CDR3 is given with its conserved first and last residue. The D gene is left open where the match is weak. A row's size may be missing; if present it is once, few, many or a size class.

cdr3_aa,cdr3_nt,v_call,d_call,j_call,clone_size
CASSLKRSDNEQFF,TGTGCCAGCAGCTTAAAGAGGTCCGACAATGAGCAGTTCTTC,TRBV7-9,.,TRBJ2-1,many
CASNSGTSGNTIYF,TGTGCCTCCAACTCAGGAACCTCTGGAAACACCATATATTTT,TRBV6-1,.,TRBJ1-3,few
CASSPPSEVNTEAFF,TGTGCCAGCTCACCACCCTCGGAGGTGAACACTGAAGCTTTCTTT,TRBV18,.,TRBJ1-1,many
CASSPGQAFEAFF,TGTGCCAGCTCACCTGGGCAGGCCTTTGAAGCTTTCTTT,TRBV18,.,TRBJ1-1,.
CASSLGEWTGVRNTEAFF,TGTGCCAGCAGCCTAGGTGAATGGACAGGGGTTAGGAACACTGAAGCTTTCTTT,TRBV7-9,TRBD1,TRBJ1-1,many
CSAARGQGYTF,TGCAGTGCTGCACGAGGGCAGGGCTACACCTTC,TRBV20-1,.,TRBJ1-2,many
CASSYSTTGGLYGYTF,TGTGCCAGCAGTTACTCGACCACCGGGGGCCTCTATGGCTACACCTTC,TRBV6-2/TRBV6-3,.,TRBJ1-2,few
CATSHSGGTSQTYEQYF,TGTGCCACCAGCCATAGTGGTGGGACTAGTCAAACCTACGAGCAGTACTTC,TRBV15,TRBD2,TRBJ2-7,.
CASSLGQGDNSPLHF,TGTGCCAGCAGCCTGGGACAGGGCGATAATTCACCCCTCCACTTT,TRBV7-2,TRBD1,TRBJ1-6,many
CSARDPGVLNYGYTF,TGCAGTGCTAGAGATCCGGGGGTCTTAAACTATGGCTACACCTTC,TRBV20-1,.,TRBJ1-2,.
CASSRRDRGLANEKLFF,TGTGCCAGCAGCCGCCGGGACAGGGGGCTTGCTAATGAAAAACTGTTTTTT,TRBV3-1,TRBD1,TRBJ1-4,.
CASSILAGDDEQYF,TGTGCCAGTAGTATACTAGCGGGAGACGACGAGCAGTACTTC,TRBV19,TRBD2,TRBJ2-7,.
CASSEGKGTNEKLFF,TGTGCCAGCAGTGAAGGCAAAGGGACTAATGAAAAACTGTTTTTT,TRBV25-1,.,TRBJ1-4,few
CSARVGGYNEQFF,TGCAGTGCTAGGGTGGGAGGATATAATGAGCAGTTCTTC,TRBV20-1,.,TRBJ2-1,many
CASSLGPLAPRGNQPQHF,TGTGCCAGCAGTTTAGGTCCGCTTGCACCCAGGGGGAATCAGCCCCAGCATTTT,TRBV28,TRBD1,TRBJ1-5,.
CASKSSGGPGELFF,TGTGCCAGCAAGTCTAGCGGGGGCCCCGGGGAGCTGTTTTTT,TRBV6-1,TRBD2,TRBJ2-2,few
CASSPSSSRNERFF,TGTGCCAGCAGCCCATCTAGCTCAAGGAATGAGCGGTTCTTC,TRBV11-2,.,TRBJ2-1,.
CASSAPTGSIPDYEQYF,TGTGCCAGCAGTGCCCCTACGGGGTCCATACCGGACTACGAGCAGTACTTC,TRBV28,.,TRBJ2-7,once
CASSPRPGNTEAFF,TGTGCCAGCTCACCACGGCCGGGAAACACTGAAGCTTTCTTT,TRBV18,.,TRBJ1-1,many
CAWTRGTASSYNEQFF,TGTGCCTGGACGCGGGGGACCGCCAGCTCCTACAATGAGCAGTTCTTC,TRBV30,TRBD2,TRBJ2-1,many
CASGSGDRTEAFF,TGTGCCAGCGGCTCCGGGGACAGGACTGAAGCTTTCTTT,TRBV7-9,TRBD1,TRBJ1-1,few
CAWSPPRTSDTDTQYF,TGTGCCTGGAGTCCCCCCCGGACTAGCGACACAGATACGCAGTATTTT,TRBV30,TRBD2,TRBJ2-3,few
CASSFSGGMREQYF,TGCGCCAGCAGCTTTTCAGGGGGGATGAGGGAGCAGTACTTC,TRBV5-1,.,TRBJ2-7,.
CASSVSRRQDTGELFF,TGTGCCAGCAGTGTATCCCGACGGCAGGACACCGGGGAGCTGTTTTTT,TRBV2,.,TRBJ2-2,many
CASSSYGLQGPNTEAFF,TGCGCCAGCAGCTCCTATGGGCTACAGGGCCCGAACACTGAAGCTTTCTTT,TRBV5-1,.,TRBJ1-1,.
CASSLLANPETQYF,TGTGCCAGCAGTTTATTAGCAAATCCGGAGACCCAGTACTTC,TRBV12-3/TRBV12-4,.,TRBJ2-5,.
CSAKRTANTGELFF,TGCAGTGCTAAGAGGACAGCGAACACCGGGGAGCTGTTTTTT,TRBV20-1,.,TRBJ2-2,.
CASSLQARRETQYF,TGTGCCAGCAGTTTACAGGCTCGAAGAGAGACCCAGTACTTC,TRBV28,.,TRBJ2-5,many
CASSYGTSASYEQYF,TGTGCCAGCAGTTACGGGACTAGCGCATCCTACGAGCAGTACTTC,TRBV6-2/TRBV6-3,TRBD2,TRBJ2-7,.
CASSQNGRTGGNYGYTF,TGTGCCAGCAGCCAAAACGGTAGAACAGGGGGGAACTATGGCTACACCTTC,TRBV3-1,TRBD1,TRBJ1-2,many
CASSLPTGRNTEAFF,TGCGCCAGCAGCCTCCCGACAGGCCGGAACACTGAAGCTTTCTTT,TRBV5-1,.,TRBJ1-1,many
CASSKRGENTGELFF,TGCGCCAGCAGTAAGAGAGGGGAGAACACCGGGGAGCTGTTTTTT,TRBV5-1,.,TRBJ2-2,.
CAWSSQGSGRAREQFF,TGTGCCTGGAGTTCTCAGGGGAGCGGGAGGGCCCGTGAGCAGTTCTTC,TRBV30,TRBD2,TRBJ2-1,.
CASSIDSTAETYNEQFF,TGTGCCAGTAGTATAGATTCTACAGCGGAAACCTACAATGAGCAGTTCTTC,TRBV19,.,TRBJ2-1,few
CASRPRGGNEQFF,TGTGCCAGCAGGCCCCGGGGAGGGAATGAGCAGTTCTTC,TRBV5-7,TRBD2,TRBJ2-1,.
CASSGADRFFYEQYF,TGTGCCAGCAGCGGGGCGGACAGATTTTTCTACGAGCAGTACTTC,TRBV28,.,TRBJ2-7,many
CASSQGLAGVSGELFF,TGCGCCAGCAGCCAAGGGCTAGCGGGAGTATCCGGGGAGCTGTTTTTT,TRBV4-3,TRBD2,TRBJ2-2,few
CASSPRGANQPQHF,TGTGCCAGCTCCCCCCGGGGGGCCAATCAGCCCCAGCATTTT,TRBV18,.,TRBJ1-5,.
CASRFSALDSYEQYF,TGTGCCAGCAGATTTAGTGCCCTAGATTCGTACGAGCAGTACTTC,TRBV11-2,.,TRBJ2-7,many
CASSPTLAGGFYEQYF,TGTGCCAGCAGCCCGACGCTAGCGGGAGGCTTCTACGAGCAGTACTTC,TRBV3-1,TRBD2,TRBJ2-7,many
CASSPGLAGEREQYF,TGCGCCAGCAGCCCGGGACTAGCGGGAGAACGCGAGCAGTACTTC,TRBV4-1,TRBD2,TRBJ2-7,.
CASSAGTGVIKPQHF,TGTGCTAGCAGCGCCGGGACAGGGGTGATTAAGCCCCAGCATTTT,TRBV7-7,TRBD1,TRBJ1-5,once
CASSGTGLAGGPQETQYF,TGTGCCAGCAGCGGAACGGGACTAGCGGGAGGGCCTCAAGAGACCCAGTACTTC,TRBV6-1,TRBD2,TRBJ2-5,few
CASIRGRAVHSSYNEQFF,TGTGCCAGCATCAGAGGGAGGGCCGTCCATTCTAGTTACAATGAGCAGTTCTTC,TRBV6-2/TRBV6-3,TRBD2,TRBJ2-1,many
CASSSGTYNEQSF,TGTGCCAGCAGTTCGGGAACTTACAATGAGCAGTCCTTC,TRBV28,.,TRBJ2-1,.
CSVIGGSTSYEQYF,TGCAGTGTAATTGGCGGGAGTACCTCCTACGAGCAGTACTTC,TRBV20-1,TRBD2,TRBJ2-7,many
CASSLALILTGTGIYEQYF,TGTGCCAGCAGCTTAGCCCTCATACTGACCGGGACAGGGATATACGAGCAGTACTTC,TRBV7-8,TRBD1,TRBJ2-7,once